Shown below are 5 T cell receptor beta chains from a single sample sequenced in a study of response to subunit inactivated influenza vaccine. TCRdb reanalysed the RT-PCR reads using MiXCR and keeps one entry per CDR3 protein. Here the sample spans roughly 700,000 distinct CDR3 sequences, 15% to 18% being singletons. The input for sequencing was PBMCs from blood, taken roughly 12 days after vaccination. The receptors originated from a man aged 45 to 65 who received an inactivated influenza vaccine.

This clonotype was seen a handful of times. The V and J genes are TRBV5-6 and TRBJ2-3, with D maybe TRBD2 (6 bases). The V gene lost 7 bases and the J gene lost 4 bases, with 13 bases spanning the gap. Germline V gene data show CDR1 as SGHDT and CDR2 as YYEEEE. The CDR3 covers 13 residues. Here the CDR3 reads CASSGGTADTQYF. The CDR3 region has the DNA TGTGCCAGCTCGGGCGGGACGGCAGATACGCAGTATTTT.

The chain couples TRBV11-2 to TRBJ2-1, with 15 bases lining up with TRBD2. The V segment lost 4 bases and the J segment 9 bases; nucleotides outside the gene matches: 1. The CDR3 is 14 amino acids. Germline CDR1 SGHAT, CDR2 FQNNGV. The CDR3 spells CASSSGLAGGEQFF. As DNA, the CDR3 is TGTGCCAGCAGCTCGGGACTAGCGGGAGGTGAGCAGTTCTTC.

This clonotype has more than one count but fewer than ten. The V and J genes are TRBV20-1 and TRBJ2-1; 8 bases line up with TRBD2. With V trimmed by 8 bases and J by 2 bases, 8 bases remained unmatched. Germline assignment: CDR1 DFQATT and CDR2 SNEGSKA (reference sequence). The CDR3 contains 14 residues. CDR3 bases: TGCAGTCCTGGACTAGCTGTGACCTACAATGAGCAGTTCTTC. As protein: CSPGLAVTYNEQFF.

The V and J genes are TRBV12-3 or TRBV12-4 and TRBJ2-7, with a weak D call TRBD2 (7 bases). The CDR3 sequence is 15 residues long. Between the trimmed V and J ends, which lost 4 bases and 5 bases, there was a span of 18 bases. CDR3 nucleotides: TGTGCCAGCAGTTCCTTCACCGGGGGGCACCACGAGCAGTACTTC. Translated: CASSSFTGGHHEQYF.

This clonotype was seen a few times. J is TRBJ2-3 and V is TRBV30; D is possibly TRBD1 (6 bases). Trimming pared 0 bases from V and 3 bases from J, leaving 13 bases between. This CDR3 region has 15 residues. CDR1 and CDR2 from the germline V gene are GTSNPN and SVGIG (reference sequence). CDR3 nucleotides: TGTGCCTGGAGTGTACTCCAGGGGCGGACAGATACGCAGTATTTT. Translating gives CAWSVLQGRTDTQYF. The variable domain in full, completed from reference TRBV30 and TRBJ2-3, reads SQTIHQWPATLVQPVGSPLSLECTVEGTSNPNLYWYRQAAGRGLQLLFYSVGIGQISSEVPQNLSASRPQDRQFILSSKKLLLSDSGFYLCAWSVLQGRTDTQYFGPGTRLTVL.